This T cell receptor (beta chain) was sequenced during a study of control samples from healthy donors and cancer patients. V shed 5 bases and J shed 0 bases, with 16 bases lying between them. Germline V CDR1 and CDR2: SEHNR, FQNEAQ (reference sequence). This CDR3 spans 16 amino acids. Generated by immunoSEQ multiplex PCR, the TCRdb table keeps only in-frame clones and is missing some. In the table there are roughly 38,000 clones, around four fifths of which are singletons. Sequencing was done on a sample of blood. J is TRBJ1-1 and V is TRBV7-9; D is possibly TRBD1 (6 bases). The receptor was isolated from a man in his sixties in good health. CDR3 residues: CASSTRRQGLNTEAFF. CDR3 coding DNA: TGTGCCAGCAGCACTCGGAGGCAGGGGTTGAACACTGAAGCTTTCTTT. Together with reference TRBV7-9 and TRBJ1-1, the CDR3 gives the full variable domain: DTGVSQNPRHKITKRGQNVTFRCDPISEHNRLYWYRQTLGQGPEFLTYFQNEAQLEKSRLLSDRFSAERPKGSFSTLEIQRTEQGDSAMYLCASSTRRQGLNTEAFFGQGTRLTVV.